This is a list of T cell receptor beta chains from one sample in a study of shared clonotypes between healthy human individuals. Profiling relied on immunoSEQ multiplex PCR, and the TCRdb table lists in-frame clones only, not all of them. Among roughly 2 million clones listed, 90% to 95% were seen once. Sequencing used naive CD4+ T cells sorted from blood. All receptors derive from a man aged 18-30 years in good health. Each CDR3 is given with its conserved first and last residue. A D gene is named only where the DNA matches it firmly. The size entry is marked missing in some rows and otherwise reads once, few, many or a size class.

>TRBV6-1|TRBD1|TRBJ1-2|-
TGTGCCAGCAGAAAACAGGGGGATGGGTTTGGCTACACCTTC
CASRKQGDGFGYTF
>TRBV27|TRBD1|TRBJ2-7|-
TGTGCCAGCAGTCTTGCCGGGACAGGGAGTTACGAGCAGTACTTC
CASSLAGTGSYEQYF
>TRBV9|-|TRBJ2-2|-
TGTGCCAGCGGCCGGGGGGACAGCGCTCGGGAGCTGTTTTTT
CASGRGDSARELFF
>TRBV19|-|TRBJ2-7|-
TGTGCCAGTAGTAACTTAGCGGCGGGAGAGCAGTACTTC
CASSNLAAGEQYF
>TRBV19|-|TRBJ1-5|-
TGTGCCAGTAGTGAGACCGATAGCAATCAGCCCCAGCATTTT
CASSETDSNQPQHF
>TRBV12-5|TRBD1|TRBJ2-1|-
TGTGCTAGTGGGTCCCCCCCGGGACAGGGGTTCAATGAGCAGTTCTTC
CASGSPPGQGFNEQFF
>TRBV7-8|TRBD2|TRBJ2-7|-
TGTGCCAGCAGCTTCGGACTAGACTCAGGAGAGCAGTACTTC
CASSFGLDSGEQYF
>TRBV9|TRBD1|TRBJ2-1|once
TGTGCCAGCAGCGTAGGGGACAGCTTTCAGTTCTTC
CASSVGDSFQFF
>TRBV19|-|TRBJ2-1|-
TGTGCCAGTAGCTCAGGGGAGAGCTCCTACAATGAGCAGTTCTTC
CASSSGESSYNEQFF
>TRBV29-1|TRBD1|TRBJ1-4|-
TGCAGCGTTGAAGATCCCGGGACAGGGGGGGAAAAACTGTTTTTT
CSVEDPGTGGEKLFF
>TRBV7-8|-|TRBJ1-5|-
TGTGCCAGCAGCTCTTCCGGACAAGTTAGCAATCAGCCCCAGCATTTT
CASSSSGQVSNQPQHF
>TRBV7-2|-|TRBJ2-5|-
TGTGCCAGCGGAGGGTCGATACAGATCCTTGGTGAGACCCAGTACTTC
CASGGSIQILGETQYF
>TRBV7-6|-|TRBJ2-7|-
TGTGCCAGCAGCTTAGGGCAGGGAAGCTCCTACGAGCAGTACTTC
CASSLGQGSSYEQYF
>TRBV14|-|TRBJ2-2|-
TGTGCCAGCAGCCAAGTACGCGGGACCGGGGAGCTGTTTTTT
CASSQVRGTGELFF
>TRBV5-1|-|TRBJ2-3|once
TGCGCCAGCAGCTCTGCTAGTGGGAGCCCAGATACGCAGTATTTT
CASSSASGSPDTQYF
>TRBV25-1|-|TRBJ2-3|-
TGTGCCAGCAGTGAATCTCGAAGAAAGGGTTCGGGTCCAGATACGCAGTATTTT
CASSESRRKGSGPDTQYF
>TRBV5-4|-|TRBJ2-1|-
TGTGCCAGCAGCTTGGTTGGGGGGCGTATTGGCAATGAGCAGTTCTTC
CASSLVGGRIGNEQFF
>TRBV7-2|TRBD2|TRBJ2-2|-
TGTGCCAGCAGCTTTACTAGCGGGAGGGTACCCGGGGAGCTGTTTTTT
CASSFTSGRVPGELFF
>TRBV5-1|-|TRBJ1-2|-
TGCGCCAGCAGTTCCACCCAGGGTGCGCGGGGCTACACCTTC
CASSSTQGARGYTF
>TRBV10-3|-|TRBJ2-5|-
TGTGCCATCAGCGAACTAGGGGGACAAGAGACCCAGTACTTC
CAISELGGQETQYF
>TRBV18|TRBD2|TRBJ2-5|-
TGTGCCAGCTCACCAAGTTCGGGGGGTCGTCGGCAAGAGACCCAGTACTTC
CASSPSSGGRRQETQYF
>TRBV1|-|TRBJ1-1|once
TGCACCCGCGAACTCAGGGAAAGAACAAACGACATGAACACTGAAGCTTTCTTT
CTRELRERTNDMNTEAFF
>TRBV18|TRBD1|TRBJ1-1|-
TGTGCCAGCTCACCGGGACAGCAGGACTCGGGCACTGAAGCTTTCTTT
CASSPGQQDSGTEAFF